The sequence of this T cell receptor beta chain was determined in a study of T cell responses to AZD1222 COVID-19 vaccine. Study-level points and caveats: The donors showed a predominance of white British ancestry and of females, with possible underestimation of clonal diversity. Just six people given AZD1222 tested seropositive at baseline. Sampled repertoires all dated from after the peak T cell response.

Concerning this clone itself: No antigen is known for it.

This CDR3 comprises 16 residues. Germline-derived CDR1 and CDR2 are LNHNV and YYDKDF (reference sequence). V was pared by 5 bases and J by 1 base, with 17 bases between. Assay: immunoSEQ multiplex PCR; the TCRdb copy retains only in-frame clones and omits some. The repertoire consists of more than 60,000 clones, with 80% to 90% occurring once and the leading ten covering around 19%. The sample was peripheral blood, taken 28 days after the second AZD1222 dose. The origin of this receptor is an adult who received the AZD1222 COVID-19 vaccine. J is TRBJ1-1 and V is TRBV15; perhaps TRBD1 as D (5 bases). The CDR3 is CATSRSGGRGNTEAFF. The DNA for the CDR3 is TGTGCCACCAGCCGGTCTGGAGGGAGGGGGAACACTGAAGCTTTCTTT.